This TCR beta chain derives from a study of blood T cell repertoires in COVID-19. The wider study: Donors in the United States, Italy and Spain gave samples during acute or convalescent COVID-19. The analysed material was cDNA or gDNA that came from T cells, B-cell-depleted T cells, or PBMCs.

Seattle cases were enrolled at active infection and followed longitudinally. In the authors' workflow: Reference gene primer amplification gave estimated nucleated cell counts. Only in-frame clones appear in the TCRdb table, and some are missing; sequencing was by immunoSEQ multiplex PCR. D and trimming come from the DNA, and the V and J calls and clone size come from that table. The sample has around 110,000 clones; 75% to 85% are singletons. Input material: peripheral blood. This TCR was sampled from a man older than 75 with COVID-19, enrolled during active disease.

CDR3 nucleotides: TGTGCCTGGAGTGGGACAGGGGCTACCAAAAACATTCAGTACTTC. Translated, it gives CAWSGTGATKNIQYF. V usage is TRBV30 and J usage is TRBJ2-4, with 9 bases identical to TRBD1. V was clipped by 1 base and J by 2 bases; unmatched bases: 3. The germline V gene has CDR1 GTSNPN and CDR2 SVGIG (reference sequence). The CDR3 is 15 amino acids.